A single sample gave rise to the 6 T cell receptor beta chains below, sequenced in a study of T cell responses to AZD1222 COVID-19 vaccine. Sequencing used immunoSEQ multiplex PCR; TCRdb keeps in-frame clones, though not all of them. Here the sample spans 150,000 or so clones, about 95% being singletons. The input for sequencing was peripheral blood, taken on day 0 of AZD1222 vaccination. Every receptor here comes from an adult in good health.

V and J are TRBV30 and TRBJ1-4, with a possible D match to TRBD1 (5 bases). The germline gives CDR1 GTSNPN, CDR2 SVGIG (reference sequence). V lost 2 bases to trimming and J lost 0 bases, with 13 bases between them. The CDR3 runs to 16 residues. The CDR3 nucleotides are TGTGCCTGGAGTACGGGACCTGCCTCAACTAATGAAAAACTGTTTTTT. This gives the protein CAWSTGPASTNEKLFF.

This chain connects TRBV5-4 to TRBJ2-7; 7 positions match TRBD2. V lost 2 bases, J lost 5 bases, and 10 bases stayed unmatched. The CDR3 totals 15 residues. Germline-derived CDR1 and CDR2 are SGHNT and YYREEE (reference sequence). This CDR3 reads CASSFGGGPSDEQYF. Here the CDR3 DNA reads TGTGCCAGCAGCTTCGGGGGAGGGCCATCAGACGAGCAGTACTTC.

This clone has a single count. The CDR3 loop is CAISPSEASPLHF. Here the CDR3 DNA reads TGTGCCATCAGCCCTTCTGAGGCTTCACCCCTCCACTTT. The chain couples TRBV10-3 to TRBJ1-6; no definite D call. The germline V gene encodes CDR1 ENHRY and CDR2 SYGVKD. V lost 6 bases and J 9 bases, leaving 12 bases between the germline ends. The CDR3 runs to 13 residues.

The V call is TRBV29-1, the J call TRBJ2-5; D gene uncertain. The V end lost 6 bases, the J end lost 2 bases, and 7 bases lay between the germline ends. Looked up from germline, CDR1 is SQVTM and CDR2 is ANQGSEA. This CDR3 region has 11 residues. CDR3: CSVGPQETQYF. The CDR3 nucleotides read TGCAGCGTGGGCCCTCAAGAGACCCAGTACTTC.

J is TRBJ1-1 and V is TRBV5-4; weak D call: TRBD1 (6 bases). Between the trimmed V and J ends, which lost 4 bases and 10 bases, there was a span of 14 bases. Germline assignment: CDR1 SGHNT and CDR2 YYREEE (reference sequence). The CDR3 covers 12 residues. The CDR3 DNA sequence: TGTGCCAGCAGCCCGGACAGTGGGGGAGCTTTCTTT. Translating it yields CASSPDSGGAFF.

The rearrangement uses TRBV27 and TRBJ2-1, with TRBD1 matching 10 bases. The ends lost 4 bases at V and 10 bases at J; junction bases unmatched: 4. Germline V gives CDR1 MNHEY, CDR2 SMNVEV (reference sequence). CDR3 length: 13 amino acids. For the CDR3, the DNA is TGTGCCAGCAGTTCCCGGGACAGGGGCGAGCAGTTCTTC. It is translated as CASSSRDRGEQFF.